In its sample, the clone carrying this T cell receptor beta chain was seen a few times. These data belong to a study of patients and donors after allogeneic stem cell transplantation. This CDR3 is built from 16 residues. Germline CDR1 is ENHRY and CDR2 is SYGVKD. Trimming took 3 bases from V and 6 from J; bases not matched to a gene: 5. TCRdb re-analysed the RT-PCR reads in MiXCR, keeping a single row per CDR3 protein. This sample carries 400,000 to 450,000 distinct CDR3 sequences, 16% of them seen once, and the ten largest clones take 7.2%. Sequencing was performed on blood, either unsorted or a sorted T cell fraction (not recorded which). This TCR derives from a human donor who was either an allogeneic HSCT recipient or a stem cell or donor lymphocyte infusion donor (not recorded which). It is not recorded whose cells these are; they may come from a transplant donor. This chain uses TRBV10-3 with TRBJ2-1, with 13 bases aligning to TRBD2. The CDR3 sequence is CAISDMGLAGFNEQFF. The CDR3 DNA sequence: TGTGCCATCAGTGATATGGGACTAGCGGGATTCAATGAGCAGTTCTTC.